A selection of T cell receptor beta chains follows, all from one sample in a study of cytomegalovirus exposure and HLA in healthy donors. Libraries were prepared by immunoSEQ multiplex PCR; TCRdb keeps only in-frame clonotypes and omits some of them. The table has 90,000 to 150,000 clones, approximately 15% seen once. Material for sequencing was PBMCs. The source of these receptors is a woman aged 18-30 years in good health and CMV-seronegative. The CDR3 runs from the conserved cysteine through the conserved F or W. D genes are given only for firm matches. Clone size, where shown, is once, few, many, or a class for clones that have expanded.

V	size	J	D	DNA	CDR3
TRBV4-1	once	TRBJ1-1	TRBD1	TGCGCCAGCAGCCAAGAAGGGACAGGGTGGGAAGCTTTCTTT	CASSQEGTGWEAFF
TRBV28	.	TRBJ2-7	TRBD2	TGTGCCAGCAGTCTCTCCGGGGGGGTCTACGAGCAGTACTTC	CASSLSGGVYEQYF
TRBV6-5	.	TRBJ2-7	TRBD1	TGTGCCAGCAGCCCCCGGCAGGGGGCTCCCTACGAGCAGTACTTC	CASSPRQGAPYEQYF
TRBV25-1	.	TRBJ2-1	.	TGTGCCAGCAGGGAGGGGGCTGGAAATGAGCAGTTCTTC	CASREGAGNEQFF
TRBV6-6	few	TRBJ2-1	TRBD2	TGTGCCAGCAGCGGGGGAGGGCAGCACAATGAGCAGTTCTTC	CASSGGGQHNEQFF
TRBV5-1	few	TRBJ2-3	TRBD2	TGCGCCAGCAGCAGCGGGACTAGCGGAGCGGTAGATACGCAGTATTTT	CASSSGTSGAVDTQYF
TRBV5-1	.	TRBJ1-1	TRBD1	TGCGCCAGCAGCCCGGACAGGTCGAACACTGAAGCTTTCTTT	CASSPDRSNTEAFF
TRBV18	.	TRBJ1-5	.	TGTGCCAGCTCACAGGGCGGAGGCCAGCCCCAGCATTTT	CASSQGGGQPQHF
TRBV28	.	TRBJ2-1	.	TGTGCCAGCACCTTGACAGGATTCAATGAGCAGTTCTTC	CASTLTGFNEQFF
TRBV29-1	few	TRBJ2-7	TRBD1	TGCAGCGCGGGACAGGGTAACGTCGCGGGCGAGCAGTACTTC	CSAGQGNVAGEQYF
TRBV28	.	TRBJ1-4	TRBD1	TGTGCCAGCAGTCCCCGTCGGACAGGGATTGTTTTTGGTGAAAAACTGTTTTTT	CASSPRRTGIVFGEKLFF
TRBV15	few	TRBJ2-1	TRBD2	TGTGCCACCAGCAGAGCTAGCGGGCCTTTCAATGAGCAGTTCTTC	CATSRASGPFNEQFF
TRBV6-5	few	TRBJ1-1	.	TGTGCCAGCAGTTACCGCCCAGGGGCGGGCACTGAAGCTTTCTTT	CASSYRPGAGTEAFF
TRBV2	.	TRBJ1-1	.	TGTGCCAGCAGTGAAGGAGGGAACACTGAAGCTTTCTTT	CASSEGGNTEAFF
TRBV9	.	TRBJ2-5	.	TGTGCCAGCAGCACCCGGGTTTTGGAGACCCAGTACTTC	CASSTRVLETQYF
TRBV6-1	.	TRBJ1-1	.	TGTGCCAGCAACTTAGCAAGTAAAGTAGCTGAAGCTTTCTTT	CASNLASKVAEAFF
TRBV13	.	TRBJ2-2	.	TGTGCCAGCAGCCCGGGTCTGGGGGAGCTGTTTTTT	CASSPGLGELFF
TRBV6-5	.	TRBJ1-3	.	TGTGCCAGCAGTTACTCGAGGGTCGCTGGAAACACCATATATTTT	CASSYSRVAGNTIYF
TRBV15	.	TRBJ2-1	.	TGTGCCACCAGCAGAGACAGGGACTCCTACAATGAGCAGTTCTTC	CATSRDRDSYNEQFF
TRBV2	few	TRBJ1-2	TRBD1	TGTGCCAGCAGTGAGACAGGGAATAATTCTCAAGGCTACACCTTC	CASSETGNNSQGYTF
TRBV28	.	TRBJ2-7	.	TGTGCCAGCAGTACAGGGAAAAGTTCTTACGAGCAGTACTTC	CASSTGKSSYEQYF
TRBV15	.	TRBJ1-1	TRBD1	TGTGCCACCAGCAGAGATCTTGACAGGGGCACTGAAGCTTTCTTT	CATSRDLDRGTEAFF
TRBV6-5	.	TRBJ1-3	.	TGTGCCAGCAGTCGCTCGAGCTCTGGAAACACCATATATTTT	CASSRSSSGNTIYF
TRBV29-1	.	TRBJ2-3	.	TGCAGCGTTGGATCGCGGGGCAGTACTAGCACAGATACGCAGTATTTT	CSVGSRGSTSTDTQYF
TRBV9	.	TRBJ2-3	TRBD2	TGTGCCAGCAGCACTAGCGGGGGGCCCCCAGATACGCAGTATTTT	CASSTSGGPPDTQYF
TRBV2	few	TRBJ2-1	.	TGTGCCAGCAGTGGGGGGCTAGCAACGAGCTCCTACAATGAGCAGTTCTTC	CASSGGLATSSYNEQFF
TRBV2	.	TRBJ1-1	.	TGTGCCAGCAGCGCCACGGGGTTGAACACTGAAGCTTTCTTT	CASSATGLNTEAFF
TRBV5-6	few	TRBJ2-2	.	TGTGCCAGCACCGCCTGGGGCACCAGGACCGGGGAGCTGTTTTTT	CASTAWGTRTGELFF